This T cell receptor beta chain was identified during a study of cytomegalovirus exposure and HLA in healthy donors. V lost 0 bases to trimming and J lost 4 bases; unmatched junction nucleotides: 5. Germline CDR1 is SGHVS and CDR2 is FQNEAQ. The CDR3 is 16 amino acids. As regards this clone: Its antigen is not identified.

The PCR had 60 Vbeta and 13 Jbeta primers. Libraries were prepared by immunoSEQ multiplex PCR; TCRdb keeps only in-frame clonotypes and omits some of them. Its clone listing holds about 200,000 clones. Study-wide points: A later analysis linked a missense variant in DCLRE1C to the trimming of TCR beta V and J genes. Among donors in an Asian-associated ancestry cluster, a later analysis reportedly found fewer N-insertions than the roughly 610-donor mean. In the analysis, some V segments, TRBV6-2 and TRBV6-3 included, were excluded as indistinguishable.

Sequencing input: PBMCs. The V and J genes are TRBV7-8 and TRBJ1-5, with 8 bases matching TRBD1. The receptor comes from a man aged 25-45 years in good health and CMV-seronegative. The CDR3 nucleotides read TGTGCCAGCAGCTTAGCAGATTACAGGGGGAATCAGCCCCAGCATTTT. Its translation is CASSLADYRGNQPQHF. Complete variable domain (other parts from reference TRBV7-8 and TRBJ1-5): GAGVSQSPRYKVAKRGQDVALRCDPISGHVSLFWYQQALGQGPEFLTYFQNEAQLDKSGLPSDRFFAERPEGSVSTLKIQRTQQEDSAVYLCASSLADYRGNQPQHFGDGTRLSIL.